One TCR beta chain is described in this entry. The same CDR3 arises from other DNA sequences in this sample as well. These data belong to a study of PD-1 blockade in mismatch repair-deficient tumors. Whole-study context: Patients had over ten mismatch repair-deficient cancer types and were previously treated and progressing.

Profiling relied on immunoSEQ multiplex PCR, and the TCRdb table lists in-frame clones only, not all of them. Of approximately 100,000 clones detected, roughly four fifths appear once; the ten largest clones hold about 6.3%. The V gene's germline CDR1 is KGHSH and CDR2 LQKENI. The V end lost 2 bases, the J end lost 4 bases, and 6 bases lay between the germline ends. The CDR3 length is 13 residues. All patients were mismatch repair deficient, assessed by either PCR or immunohistochemistry. V usage is TRBV18 and J usage is TRBJ1-3, with D unresolved. This sample comprised peripheral blood, obtained 30 to 36 weeks after starting pembrolizumab. This TCR derives from an adult with mismatch repair-deficient cancer. CDR3 coding DNA: TGTGCCAGCTCACCAGAGAGGGGAAACACCATATATTTT. The encoded protein is CASSPERGNTIYF.